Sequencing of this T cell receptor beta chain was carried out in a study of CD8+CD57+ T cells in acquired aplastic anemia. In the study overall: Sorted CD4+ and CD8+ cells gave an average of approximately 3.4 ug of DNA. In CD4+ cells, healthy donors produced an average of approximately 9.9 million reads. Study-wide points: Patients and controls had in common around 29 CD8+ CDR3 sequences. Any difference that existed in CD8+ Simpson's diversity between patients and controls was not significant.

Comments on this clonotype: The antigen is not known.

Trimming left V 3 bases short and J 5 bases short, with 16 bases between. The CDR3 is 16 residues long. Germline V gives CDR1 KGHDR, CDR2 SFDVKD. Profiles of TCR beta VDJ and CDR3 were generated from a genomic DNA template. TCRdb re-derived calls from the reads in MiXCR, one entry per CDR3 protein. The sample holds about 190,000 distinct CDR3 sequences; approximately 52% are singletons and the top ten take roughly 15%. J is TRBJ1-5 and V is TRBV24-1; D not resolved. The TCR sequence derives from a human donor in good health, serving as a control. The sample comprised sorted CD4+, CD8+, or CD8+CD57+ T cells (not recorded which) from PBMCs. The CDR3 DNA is TGTGCCACCAGTGATGGGCCCATCGGGAACTATCAGCCCCAGCATTTT. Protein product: CATSDGPIGNYQPQHF.